These T cell receptor beta chains were read from a single sample in a study of tumor-infiltrating lymphocytes in primary liver carcinoma. Via MiXCR, TCRdb re-called the multiplex PCR reads, giving one row per CDR3 protein. Of 100,000 to 150,000 distinct CDR3 sequences listed, approximately 64% are singletons. Sample: liver tumor tissue from sampling region 3. These receptors were taken from a woman aged 55-70 years with primary liver carcinoma and hepatitis B virus infection. Both conserved end residues are part of each CDR3. The D gene is left open where the match is weak. Only some rows state a clone size, as once, few, many or a class for expanded clones.

D	size	V	J	DNA	CDR3
NA	NA	TRBV7-3	TRBJ2-7	TGTGTCAGCAGCCCCGCCCCAGGGGTATACAAGCAGTACTTC	CVSSPAPGVYKQYF
NA	NA	TRBV6-1	TRBJ2-1	TGTGCCACCAGGCGGACGGGCTCCTACTATGAGCAGTTCTTC	CATRRTGSYYEQFF
TRBD2	NA	TRBV10-3	TRBJ2-1	TGTGCCATCGGACTAGCGAGAGCCAATGAGCAGTTATTC	CAIGLARANEQLF
NA	NA	TRBV6-2/TRBV6-3	TRBJ2-7	TGTGCCAGCAGCCTCGCCCTAGCAGGGAATTCCTACGTGCAGTACTTC	CASSLALAGNSYVQYF
NA	NA	TRBV11-2	TRBJ1-1	TGTGCCAGCAGCCCACATCAGCACGGACACCTTCGCTTCTGGAGCTATGAAGCTCTCTTT	CASSPHQHGHLRFWSYEALF
NA	few	TRBV2	TRBJ1-2	TGTGCCAGCAGTCGATATACGAACTATGGCTACACCTTC	CASSRYTNYGYTF
NA	NA	TRBV28	TRBJ2-7	TGTGCCAGCACCCCGGGACAAGCCCCTCAGTTTTCCTTC	CASTPGQAPQFSF
NA	many	TRBV29-1	TRBJ2-1	TGCAGCTCCTACTACAATGAGCAGTTCTTC	CSSYYNEQFF
NA	few	TRBV20-1	TRBJ2-5	TGCAGTGCTAGAAGTCGAAAAGAGACCCAGTACTTC	CSARSRKETQYF
NA	NA	TRBV5-6	TRBJ1-6	TGTGCCAGCACGTCGGGTCGAGGTGGCGGGTATAATTCACCCCTCCACTTT	CASTSGRGGGYNSPLHF
NA	NA	TRBV11-3	TRBJ2-2	TGTGCTAGCAGCTTAGGAGGTGCAGGGGACACCGGGGAGCCGGTTTTT	CASSLGGAGDTGEPVF
TRBD1	NA	TRBV10-3	TRBJ1-2	TGTGCCATCAGTGTGGACAGGGGGACCTATGGCTACACCTTC	CAISVDRGTYGYTF
NA	few	TRBV5-1	TRBJ2-3	TGCGCCAGCAGCTTGGAAGGAGGGCCCACAGATACGCAGTATTTT	CASSLEGGPTDTQYF
NA	NA	TRBV28	TRBJ2-7	TGTGCCAACAGTTTCCTGGGACTGGCGTCTCCCTACGAGCAGTACTTC	CANSFLGLASPYEQYF
NA	NA	TRBV21-1	TRBJ2-2	TGTGTCAGCAGTGAACTAGCGGTGGCGAACACCGGGGAGCTGTTTTTT	CVSSELAVANTGELFF
NA	NA	TRBV6-5	TRBJ1-1	TGTACCAGCAGTCGACAGTGGGGTGGGAACACTGAAGCTTTCTTT	CTSSRQWGGNTEAFF
NA	few	TRBV5-1	TRBJ2-5	TGCGCCAGCAGCTCCCGAATAGGAGGAGAGACCCAGTACTTC	CASSSRIGGETQYF
NA	NA	TRBV12-3/TRBV12-4	TRBJ2-3	TGTGCCAGCTGTCGCGAAGGGAACACAGATACGCAGTATTTT	CASCREGNTDTQYF
NA	NA	TRBV10-3	TRBJ2-7	TGTGCCATCAGTTTATCCGAATCCCAGGCGAACACCTACGAGCAGTACTTC	CAISLSESQANTYEQYF
NA	NA	TRBV29-1	TRBJ2-5	TGCAGCGTTCCCCCTGGAGGCGGGGAGACCCATCACTTC	CSVPPGGGETHHF
NA	once	TRBV20-1	TRBJ2-7	TGCAGTGCTAGAGATCAAGAGACATTGAACCACGAGCAGTACTTC	CSARDQETLNHEQYF
TRBD1	NA	TRBV5-1	TRBJ1-1	TGCGCCAGCAGCTACATGACAGGGGTGAACACTGAAGCTTTCTTT	CASSYMTGVNTEAFF
NA	NA	TRBV28	TRBJ1-2	TGTGCCAGCAGCGAAACGGGGGGGTTGAACTATGGCTACACCTTC	CASSETGGLNYGYTF
NA	once	TRBV20-1	TRBJ2-1	TGCAGTGCGAGGACTAGGGGGAGGGCCCGGGGAAATGAACAATTCTTC	CSARTRGRARGNEQFF
TRBD2	NA	TRBV6-1	TRBJ2-3	TGTGACAGCAGCGGACATAGCGGGAGCTTATCAGGGGCGATCACAGATACGCAGTATTTT	CDSSGHSGSLSGAITDTQYF
TRBD2	few	TRBV14	TRBJ2-2	TGTGCCAGCAGCCAAGATCCTCGGGGACTAGCGTTCACCGGGGAGCTGTTTTTT	CASSQDPRGLAFTGELFF
NA	NA	TRBV7-9	TRBJ2-3	TGTGCCAGCAGTTTCCCGAGAGTAATCACAGATACGCAGTATTTT	CASSFPRVITDTQYF
NA	NA	TRBV6-6	TRBJ1-5	TGTGCAAGCAGTTACGGTGGATCTAGCAATAAGCCCCAGCATTTT	CASSYGGSSNKPQHF
TRBD2	NA	TRBV28	TRBJ2-1	TGTACCAGCAGTCCCGCTAGCGGGGGCAATGAGCAGTTCTTC	CTSSPASGGNEQFF
NA	NA	TRBV30	TRBJ1-1	TGTGTCTGGAGCCGACAGGAGGACACTGAAGCTTTCTTT	CVWSRQEDTEAFF
NA	few	TRBV29-1	TRBJ2-1	TGCAGCGCTGACCGCCGAGTGTTCGATGAGCAGTTCTTC	CSADRRVFDEQFF
NA	many	TRBV11-3	TRBJ1-2	TGTGCCAGCAGCTTACGGCAGGCGAGAGGCTACACCTTC	CASSLRQARGYTF
NA	NA	TRBV28	TRBJ2-1	TGTGCCAGCGTGTTGCGGGATGAGCAGTTCTTC	CASVLRDEQFF
NA	NA	TRBV12-3/TRBV12-4	TRBJ2-7	TGTGCCAGCAGTTATCCCAACCAGGGGATCCACGACCAGTACTTC	CASSYPNQGIHDQYF
NA	many	TRBV29-1	TRBJ1-1	TGCAGCGCTTTGAACACTGAAGCTTTCTTT	CSALNTEAFF
NA	NA	TRBV11-1	TRBJ1-2	TGTGCCAGCAGCTCCACCGGGGGGGGCTATGGCTACACCTTC	CASSSTGGGYGYTF
TRBD1	NA	TRBV6-5	TRBJ1-2	TGTGCCAGCAGACTTGCAGGGGGCAGCGGCTACGCCTTC	CASRLAGGSGYAF
TRBD1	NA	TRBV11-2	TRBJ1-3	TGTGCCAGCAGCTCACGCCCGGACAGGGGAGCCTGCTCAGGAAACACCATATATTTT	CASSSRPDRGACSGNTIYF
TRBD2	NA	TRBV4-2	TRBJ2-7	TGTACCAGCAGCCTGGGACTAGCGAGAGCCAACGAGCAGTACTTC	CTSSLGLARANEQYF
NA	once	TRBV11-2	TRBJ1-2	TGTGCCAGCAGCTTAAATCAGGGCTACACCTTC	CASSLNQGYTF
NA	NA	TRBV5-6	TRBJ2-3	TGTGCCAACAGCTTGTGGGGGGACACAGATACGCAGTATTTT	CANSLWGDTDTQYF
NA	many	TRBV12-3/TRBV12-4	TRBJ1-1	TGTGCCAGCAGTTTGGGGGCCCTAGGCTCTGAAGCTTTCTTT	CASSLGALGSEAFF
TRBD2	once	TRBV11-2	TRBJ2-5	TGTGCCAGCAGCCACGGACTAGGTGATACCCAGTACTTC	CASSHGLGDTQYF
TRBD2	few	TRBV19	TRBJ2-1	TGTGCCAGTAGTATCGCTAGCGGGAAATATGAGCAGTTCTTC	CASSIASGKYEQFF
NA	NA	TRBV7-9	TRBJ2-1	TGTGCCAGCAGCTTAGCCGGGGCTTGGGATGAGCAGTTCTTC	CASSLAGAWDEQFF
NA	NA	TRBV11-2	TRBJ2-2	TGTGCTAGCAGCTTAGATAGGACTGAGGAGCTGCTTTTT	CASSLDRTEELLF
TRBD2	once	TRBV5-1	TRBJ2-7	TGCGCCAGCAGCTTGGGGTCTAGCGGGAGTTATTCCTACAAGCAGTACTTC	CASSLGSSGSYSYKQYF
NA	NA	TRBV11-2	TRBJ2-1	TGTGCCAGCAGTTGGGCTGGCGGGGCAGAGCAGTTCTTC	CASSWAGGAEQFF
NA	few	TRBV28	TRBJ2-2	TGTGCCAGCAGTACCATGAGACGGCTGAACACCGGGGAGCTGTTTTTT	CASSTMRRLNTGELFF
NA	NA	TRBV29-1	TRBJ1-1	TGCAGCGTTGAATACGACATGAACACTGAAGCCTTCTTT	CSVEYDMNTEAFF
TRBD2	many	TRBV14	TRBJ2-4	TGTGCCAGCAGCCAGGTAGCGGGATCGAACATTCAGTACTTC	CASSQVAGSNIQYF
TRBD1	few	TRBV29-1	TRBJ1-2	TGCAGCGTTGATGACAGGGGCTATGATTACACCTTC	CSVDDRGYDYTF
NA	NA	TRBV19	TRBJ1-5	TGTGCCAGTAGTATAGACAGCCGGGGCAATCAGCCCCAGGATTTT	CASSIDSRGNQPQDF
NA	NA	TRBV6-5	TRBJ2-7	TGTGCCAACAGTGCCCCGGGACGGGGGTCCTACGAGCAGTACTTC	CANSAPGRGSYEQYF
NA	NA	TRBV5-5	TRBJ1-1	TGTGCCAGCAGCTTCGACTGGGGGAACACTGAAGCTTTCTTT	CASSFDWGNTEAFF
NA	NA	TRBV11-2	TRBJ1-1	TGTGCCAACAGCTTTCATAGTGGGACCGAAGCTTTCTTT	CANSFHSGTEAFF